The text below deals with one T cell receptor (beta chain). This entry comes from a study of blood T cell repertoires in COVID-19. Study at large: Spain, Italy and the United States supplied samples that represented acute and convalescent COVID-19. T cells, B-cell-depleted T cells, or PBMCs supplied cDNA or gDNA.

Per the original data handling: The authors estimated nucleated cell counts from reference gene primer amplification. Produced via immunoSEQ multiplex PCR; TCRdb's table is partial and in-frame only. The V and J calls and the clone size are those of that table, but D and trimming were determined from the DNA. There are 40,000 to 45,000 clones in the sample; nearly 90% occur only once, and approximately 2.6% lies in the top ten. The receptor's source is a human donor in a cohort sampled during active COVID-19. The sequencing sample was made of peripheral blood.

The CDR3 is CASSVRGAHEQFF. DNA for the CDR3: TGTGCCAGCAGCGTCAGGGGGGCCCATGAGCAGTTCTTC. The chain has TRBV7-9 and TRBJ2-1; the D gene is possibly TRBD1 (7 bases). The CDR3 extends over 13 amino acids. CDR1 and CDR2 from the germline V gene are SEHNR and FQNEAQ (reference sequence). V was cut by 5 bases and J by 8 bases, with 13 bases left in between.